This is a list of T cell receptor beta chains from one sample in a study of TIL therapy for anti-PD-1-resistant metastatic lung cancer. Produced via immunoSEQ multiplex PCR; TCRdb's table is partial and in-frame only. The profile shows about 60,000 clones, roughly 84% of them singletons. The source material was blood, sampled at baseline. All receptors derive from a person aged 30 to 80 with non-small cell lung cancer. The CDR3 runs from the conserved cysteine through the conserved F or W. D genes are given only for firm matches. Clone size is stated in some rows and not others, as once, few, many or a class when expanded.

v_call	j_call	clone_size	d_call	cdr3_aa	cdr3_nt
TRBV5-1	TRBJ2-3	.	TRBD1	CASSLRGQFTDTQYF	TGCGCCAGCAGCTTACGGGGACAGTTCACAGATACGCAGTATTTT
TRBV29-1	TRBJ1-2	once	TRBD1	CSVETGTGYGYTF	TGCAGCGTTGAGACCGGGACAGGCTATGGCTACACCTTC
TRBV7-8	TRBJ2-1	.	TRBD1	CASSSATGTVYNEQFF	TGTGCCAGCAGCTCCGCCACCGGGACAGTCTACAATGAGCAGTTCTTC
TRBV27	TRBJ2-5	once	.	CASSFVQPGTQYF	TGTGCCAGCAGTTTCGTGCAGCCGGGGACCCAGTACTTC
TRBV14	TRBJ1-6	.	.	CASSQQGHSPLHF	TGTGCCAGCAGCCAACAGGGGCATTCACCCCTCCACTTT
TRBV10-3	TRBJ2-7	once	.	CAISETGRGYEQYF	TGTGCCATCAGTGAGACGGGTAGGGGCTACGAGCAGTACTTC
TRBV7-9	TRBJ2-3	.	TRBD2	CASAGAGVGDTQYF	TGTGCCAGCGCCGGAGCGGGAGTAGGAGATACGCAGTATTTT
TRBV4-2	TRBJ1-1	.	.	CASSPGLNTEAFF	TGTGCCAGCAGCCCAGGGTTGAACACTGAAGCTTTCTTT
TRBV2	TRBJ2-2	.	.	CASKVEATGELFF	TGTGCCAGCAAGGTCGAGGCCACCGGGGAGCTGTTTTTT
TRBV5-1	TRBJ2-3	.	.	CASSSPGDTTNTQYF	TGCGCCAGCAGCTCCCCGGGAGACACAACAAATACGCAGTATTTT
TRBV21-1	TRBJ1-2	.	.	CASSKEEDSRANYGYTF	TGTGCCAGCAGCAAAGAGGAGGACAGCCGAGCTAACTATGGCTACACCTTC
TRBV12-3/TRBV12-4	TRBJ2-7	.	.	CASLPRGTDEQYF	TGTGCCAGCCTCCCGAGGGGCACCGACGAGCAGTACTTC
TRBV5-6	TRBJ2-1	.	.	CASSRSIGGDEQFF	TGTGCCAGCAGCCGATCCATAGGGGGGGATGAGCAGTTCTTC
TRBV9	TRBJ1-4	.	.	CASSVTPARGEKLFF	TGTGCCAGCAGCGTAACTCCTGCCCGAGGGGAAAAACTGTTTTTT
TRBV5-6	TRBJ1-6	.	.	CASSLSRQSHPLHF	TGTGCCAGCAGCTTGAGCAGACAGTCGCATCCCCTCCACTTT
TRBV7-3	TRBJ2-2	.	TRBD2	CASSRATSGNTGELFF	TGTGCCAGCAGCCGGGCAACTAGCGGGAACACCGGGGAGCTGTTTTTT
TRBV5-1	TRBJ2-3	.	TRBD2	CAGSGGQSTDTQYF	TGCGCCGGGAGCGGGGGGCAAAGCACAGATACGCAGTATTTT
TRBV6-6	TRBJ1-1	.	.	CASSSNTGTGREAFF	TGTGCCAGCAGTAGCAACACCGGGACGGGGAGAGAAGCTTTCTTT
TRBV28	TRBJ2-5	.	.	CASSRVRARQETQYF	TGTGCCAGCAGTAGGGTTCGGGCCCGTCAAGAGACCCAGTACTTC
TRBV6-5	TRBJ1-2	.	.	CASRPTQTGDGYTF	TGTGCCAGCAGGCCAACCCAGACGGGAGATGGCTACACCTTC